Listed below are T cell receptor beta chains from one sample, sequenced in a study of T cells after posttransplantation cyclophosphamide. Method: immunoSEQ multiplex PCR; TCRdb's copy keeps in-frame clones and lacks some. This table has 50,000 to 60,000 clones, 85% to 95% appearing once. Sequenced input: PBMCs. The receptors come from a woman in her 30s in good health and a related stem cell transplant donor. Both conserved end residues are part of each CDR3. Each record gives: V gene, J gene, clone size, D gene, CDR3 DNA, CDR3 protein. The D gene is left open where the match is weak. Clone size is not always given. Where it is, it says once, few, many or a class for expanded clones.

TRBV5-4	TRBJ1-2	NA	NA	TGTGCCAGCAGTCAATTCTCCCTAGGGGAGGCATCGCCGGGAGGAGGCTACACCTTC	CASSQFSLGEASPGGGYTF
TRBV7-9	TRBJ2-1	NA	TRBD2	TGTGCCAGCAGCGGAGAGACTAGCGGGGGGAACAATGAGCAGTTCTTC	CASSGETSGGNNEQFF
TRBV14	TRBJ1-1	NA	NA	TGTGCCAGCAGCCAAGGATTGGGAGTTCGGGGGACTGAAGCTTTCTTT	CASSQGLGVRGTEAFF
TRBV6-1	TRBJ2-7	NA	NA	TGTGCCAGCAGTGAAGGTGGAGGCTTCAGCTCCTACGAGCAGTACTTC	CASSEGGGFSSYEQYF
TRBV29-1	TRBJ2-1	NA	NA	TGCAGCGCCTATAACACAGGGCCCAATGAGCAGTTCTTC	CSAYNTGPNEQFF
TRBV4-3	TRBJ1-3	NA	TRBD1	TGCGCCAGCAGCCCCACGACAGGGAGCTCTGGAAACACCATATATTTT	CASSPTTGSSGNTIYF
TRBV5-6	TRBJ1-2	NA	NA	TGTGCCAGCAGCCCGGGTGTGGGGGCAGGGTATGGCTACACCTTC	CASSPGVGAGYGYTF
TRBV19	TRBJ1-1	NA	NA	TGTGCCAGTATAGTAGGGGCGGTAGGGACTGAAGCTTTCTTT	CASIVGAVGTEAFF
TRBV5-4	TRBJ1-1	NA	NA	TGTGCCAGCAGCTTGGTCGGGTTAAGCACTGAAGCTTTCTTT	CASSLVGLSTEAFF
TRBV4-1	TRBJ1-1	NA	NA	TGCGCCAGCAGCCAGGGGGTGGTGAGGGGGACGAACACTGAAGCTTTCTTT	CASSQGVVRGTNTEAFF
TRBV19	TRBJ2-1	once	NA	TGTGCCAGTAGTACCCAAGACAGCCGCTACAATGAGCAGTTCTTC	CASSTQDSRYNEQFF
TRBV25-1	TRBJ2-2	NA	NA	TGTGCCAGCAGTGACTACAGGGAAACCGGGGAGCTGTTTTTT	CASSDYRETGELFF
TRBV29-1	TRBJ2-7	NA	TRBD2	TGCAGCGTTGCTTCTACGGCGGGGGGCAGCCTAGGGTACGAGCAGTACTTC	CSVASTAGGSLGYEQYF
TRBV7-2	TRBJ1-2	NA	TRBD1	TGTGCCAGCAGCTCAGGACAGGGTGTACATGGCTACACCTTC	CASSSGQGVHGYTF
TRBV7-8	TRBJ1-5	NA	NA	TGTGCCAGCAGCTTATACAGGGCAGAAGATCAGCCCCAGCATTTT	CASSLYRAEDQPQHF
TRBV2	TRBJ2-7	NA	TRBD1	TGTGCCAGTGGGGACAGGGGCTACGAGCAGTACTTC	CASGDRGYEQYF
TRBV5-5	TRBJ1-1	NA	NA	TGTGCCAGCAGCCTCGGACAAGGAGGGTGGGGTCGCACTGAAGCTTTCTTT	CASSLGQGGWGRTEAFF
TRBV5-5	TRBJ2-3	NA	NA	TGTGCCAGCCGGGTCGGTAGCACAGATACGCAGTATTTT	CASRVGSTDTQYF
TRBV5-4	TRBJ2-5	NA	TRBD2	TGTGCCAGCAGCTTGGGGCGTAGCGGGGGAGACCAAGAGACCCAGTACTTC	CASSLGRSGGDQETQYF
TRBV7-3	TRBJ2-1	NA	TRBD1	TGTGCCAGCAGCACCGGACAGGGGGCGAGTGAGCAGTTCTTC	CASSTGQGASEQFF
TRBV28	TRBJ2-5	NA	NA	TGTGCCAGCAGTCCCCTGGACAGTCAAGAGACCCAGTACTTC	CASSPLDSQETQYF
TRBV2	TRBJ1-5	NA	NA	TGTGCCAGCAGTGCGGACTGGCAGCCCCAGCATTTT	CASSADWQPQHF
TRBV19	TRBJ1-2	NA	TRBD1	TGTGCCAGTAGTAGAGACAGGGTCGGTGGCTACACCTTC	CASSRDRVGGYTF
TRBV4-2	TRBJ2-5	NA	NA	TGTGCCAGCAGCCAAGTCGCAGGGGCCCCGGAGACCCAGTACTTC	CASSQVAGAPETQYF
TRBV18	TRBJ1-5	NA	TRBD1	TGTGCCAGCTCAACAGGACAGGGGGGTCAGCCCCAGCATTTT	CASSTGQGGQPQHF
TRBV4-3	TRBJ1-2	NA	NA	TGCGCCAGCAGCCAAGTTCAGGGATCCACCTATGGCTACACCTTC	CASSQVQGSTYGYTF
TRBV11-2	TRBJ1-1	NA	NA	TGTGCCAGCATCCTTAAAACTGGGAACACTGAAGCTTTCTTT	CASILKTGNTEAFF
TRBV19	TRBJ1-5	NA	NA	TGTGCCAGTGGAAATGGGGGCGATAGCAATCAGCCCCAGCATTTT	CASGNGGDSNQPQHF
TRBV13	TRBJ1-1	NA	TRBD1	TGTGCCAGCAGCTTAGGAACCAGGGGGACTGAAGCTTTCTTT	CASSLGTRGTEAFF